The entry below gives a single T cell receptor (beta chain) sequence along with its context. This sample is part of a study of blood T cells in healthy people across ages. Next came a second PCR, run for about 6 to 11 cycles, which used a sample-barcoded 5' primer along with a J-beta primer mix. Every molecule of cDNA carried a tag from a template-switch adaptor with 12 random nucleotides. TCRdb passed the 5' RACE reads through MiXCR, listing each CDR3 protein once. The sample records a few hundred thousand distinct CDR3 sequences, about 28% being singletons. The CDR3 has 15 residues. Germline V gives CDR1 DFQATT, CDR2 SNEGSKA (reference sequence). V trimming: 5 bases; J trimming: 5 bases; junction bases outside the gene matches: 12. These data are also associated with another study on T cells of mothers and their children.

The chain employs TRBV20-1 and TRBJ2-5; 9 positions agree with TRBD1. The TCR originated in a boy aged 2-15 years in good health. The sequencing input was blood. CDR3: CSAPSPGQGSETQYF. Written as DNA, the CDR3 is TGCAGTGCTCCTTCGCCGGGACAGGGATCCGAGACCCAGTACTTC.